The TCR beta chain under discussion was sequenced for a study of blood T cell repertoires in COVID-19. Study information: Samples came from the United States, Italy and Spain, spanning acute and convalescent COVID-19. In each case, the material was cDNA or gDNA derived from T cells, B-cell-depleted T cells, or PBMCs.

How the authors handled the data: Amplification with reference gene primers provided the estimates of nucleated cell counts. The repertoire was sequenced with immunoSEQ multiplex PCR; TCRdb's copy has only in-frame clones and lacks some. V and J calls and clone size are copied from that table; D and trimming were computed from the DNA. Of approximately 340,000 clones in the sample, about 91% are singletons; the top ten hold roughly a tenth. In germline, CDR1 is SGHTA, CDR2 FQGNSA. Trimming left V 1 base short and J 7 bases short, with 16 bases between. The CDR3 has 15 amino acids. Seattle patient enrollment occurred during active infection, with longitudinal follow-up thereafter.

The origin of this receptor is a man aged 25-40 years with COVID-19, enrolled during active disease. This chain uses TRBV7-2 with TRBJ2-5; a weak D match, TRBD2 (5 bases). The sample consisted of peripheral blood. CDR3 protein: CASSLVPGSPGTQYF. The CDR3 bases are TGTGCCAGCAGCTTAGTTCCGGGATCTCCTGGGACCCAGTACTTC.